This TCR beta chain was identified during a study of cytotoxic CD8 clonotypes in ibrutinib-treated CLL. Whole-study results and caveats: While tracking circulating CD8+ T-cell counts, baseline clonality exceeded that of age-matched healthy donors. The clonality went up when patients responded to ibrutinib and dropped back toward baseline at progression.

The length of the CDR3 is 16 residues. Germline V gives CDR1 SGHVS, CDR2 FNYEAQ. The junction had 8 bases not matched to a gene; V was cut back by 1 base and J by 7 bases. Only in-frame clones appear in the TCRdb table, and some are missing; sequencing was by immunoSEQ multiplex PCR. The repertoire holds a few hundred thousand clones, 80% seen once, with more than 6% in the top ten. With regard to this clone: Its antigen is not identified.

This specimen consisted of PBMCs, obtained before ibrutinib treatment. The chain carries TRBV7-6 and TRBJ2-7; 12 bases are shared with TRBD2. The origin of this receptor is a human donor with chronic lymphocytic leukemia. The CDR3 nucleotides read TGTGCCAGCAGCTTAGTCGCTAGCGGGAGGGCGGGTGAGCAGTACTTC. Translation gives CASSLVASGRAGEQYF. Full variable domain (outside the CDR3, taken from reference TRBV7-6 and TRBJ2-7): GAGVSQSPRYKVTKRGQDVALRCDPISGHVSLYWYRQALGQGPEFLTYFNYEAQQDKSGLPNDRFSAERPEGSISTLTIQRTEQRDSAMYRCASSLVASGRAGEQYFGPGTRLTVT.